This T cell receptor (beta chain) comes out of a study of T cells in lung cancer brain metastases. Study-level results: FFPE DNA fragmentation may have prevented retrieving the complete T cell repertoire.

This table comes from immunoSEQ multiplex PCR, and its TCRdb copy is limited to in-frame clones, with some not included. The table has over 950 clones, around 87% seen once. Regarding this clone: Antigen unknown.

CDR3 length equals 14 residues. CDR1 is MNHEY and CDR2 is SMNVEV in the germline V gene (reference sequence). The V call is TRBV27, the J call TRBJ2-5; TRBD1 aligns across 9 bases. TRBJ2-7 explains the end of the DNA better; the J call may be wrong. Sequenced material: tumor tissue from the primary lung tumor. This TCR derives from a woman aged 50 to 65 with non-small cell lung cancer. The CDR3: CASSFGTGSYEQYF. In DNA, the CDR3 is TGTGCCAGCAGTTTCGGGACAGGGTCCTACGAGCAGTACTTC.